The next 26 T cell receptor beta chains were all read from a single sample in a study of CXCR3-negative and CXCR3-positive naive CD8 T cells. Researchers prepared the TRB cDNA libraries using 5' RACE with UMI labels. TCRdb re-called the 5' RACE reads and catalogs CDR3 proteins one per entry, DNA excluded. This sample's clone table lists about 92,000 distinct CDR3 sequences. Source material: naive CXCR3- CD8+ T cells from blood. The subset denotes: CD45RO-CCR7+CD27+CD95- naive CD8+ T cells lacking CXCR3 (TNR3-). The receptors stem from a human donor in good health. Some clones in this sample may be carry-over from other donors' samples.

The genes are TRBV29-1 and TRBJ2-7; TCRdb proposes TRBD2, but this gene call is untestable without DNA. Germline loops: CDR1 SQVTM, CDR2 ANQGSEA. CDR3 length equals 13 residues. The CDR3 is CSVRDKPSYEQYF.

The chain uses TRBV12-3 or TRBV12-4 and TRBJ2-7; TCRdb's D gene call, TRBD1, goes unchecked for lack of DNA. The CDR3 runs 12 residues. The CDR3 sequence: CASSLPGQEQYF.

The chain couples TRBV7-9 to TRBJ2-5. Germline V gene lookup returns CDR1 SEHNR and CDR2 FQNEAQ (reference sequence). This CDR3 has 15 amino acids. CDR3 protein: CASSLGTYLEKTQYF.

The chain is built from TRBV27 and TRBJ1-1; TCRdb indicates TRBD1, and absent DNA this call remains unverified. This CDR3 is 16 amino acids long. Germline CDR1 is MNHEY and CDR2 is SMNVEV (reference sequence). CDR3 residues: CASSLLGTGEASEAFF.

V is TRBV6-5 and J is TRBJ2-2; TCRdb selects TRBD2, and the lack of DNA leaves this call unchecked. Germline-derived CDR1 and CDR2 are MNHEY and SVGAGI. The CDR3 covers 13 residues. The chain's CDR3 is CASSLQIPGELFF.

The chain employs TRBV28 and TRBJ2-7. Germline V CDR1 and CDR2: MDHEN, SYDVKM. The CDR3 sequence is 14 residues long. CDR3 sequence reads: CASTQSYKSYEQYF.

The CDR3 region is CASSQDGPGGRYEQYF. This sequence joins TRBV3-1 and TRBJ2-7; checking the TCRdb D call of TRBD1 is not possible without DNA. CDR3 length: 16 residues. Germline values: CDR1 LGHDT, CDR2 YNNKEL (reference sequence).

V and J are TRBV20-1 and TRBJ2-1. Germline V gene sequence: CDR1 DFQATT, CDR2 SNEGSKA (reference sequence). The CDR3 is 18 residues long. CDR3 amino acids: CSARSAWLRSLTYNEQFF.

The chain joins TRBV14 to TRBJ2-3; absent DNA, TCRdb's TRBD2 call cannot be checked. In germline, CDR1 is SGHDN, CDR2 FVKESK. This CDR3 region has 16 residues. The CDR3 sequence: CASSRRTSGYTDTQYF.

The genes are TRBV3-1 and TRBJ2-1. CDR1 and CDR2 from the germline V gene are LGHDT and YNNKEL (reference sequence). The CDR3 loop spans 13 amino acids. The CDR3 region is CASSDGDRSEQFF.

V is TRBV18 and J is TRBJ2-2; the TCRdb call, TRBD2, lacks DNA for checking. This CDR3 has 18 residues. Germline V lookup: CDR1 KGHSH, CDR2 LQKENI. CDR3 protein: CASSPGTSGFPNTGELFF.

The V gene is TRBV6-2 or TRBV6-3, the J gene TRBJ2-7; TCRdb selects TRBD1, and the lack of DNA leaves this call unchecked. Germline-derived CDR1 and CDR2 are MNHEY and SVGEGT. The CDR3 runs 13 residues. This CDR3 is CASAGTAAYEQYF.

The rearrangement links TRBV7-9 to TRBJ2-1; without DNA, the TCRdb call of TRBD2 cannot be checked. Germline loops: CDR1 SEHNR, CDR2 FQNEAQ (reference sequence). This CDR3 region has 14 residues. The CDR3 loop is CASSSRDSHNEQFF.

The chain links TRBV5-1 to TRBJ2-2. Germline loops: CDR1 SGHRS, CDR2 YFSETQ. This CDR3 spans 11 amino acids. CDR3 sequence: CASSLEGELFF.

The chain links TRBV7-9 to TRBJ1-1. Germline V CDR1 and CDR2: SEHNR, FQNEAQ (reference sequence). This CDR3 region has 13 residues. CDR3 sequence: CASSPAGGTEAFF. The whole variable domain, remainder taken from reference TRBV7-9 and TRBJ1-1, is DTGVSQNPRHKITKRGQNVTFRCDPISEHNRLYWYRQTLGQGPEFLTYFQNEAQLEKSRLLSDRFSAERPKGSFSTLEIQRTEQGDSAMYLCASSPAGGTEAFFGQGTRLTVV.

J is TRBJ2-5 and V is TRBV3-1; TCRdb designates TRBD2, a call that cannot be tested without DNA. CDR1 is LGHDT and CDR2 is YNNKEL in the germline V gene (reference sequence). The CDR3 runs 16 residues. The CDR3 sequence: CASSQSGGGWQETQYF.

This chain links TRBV9 with TRBJ2-3; TCRdb's D call, TRBD2, is unchecked because there is no DNA. Germline V gives CDR1 SGDLS, CDR2 YYNGEE. CDR3 size: 15 residues. CDR3 region: CASSDVAGEGDTQYF.

The chain links TRBV20-1 to TRBJ2-7; checking the TCRdb D call of TRBD1 is not possible without DNA. The CDR3 runs 12 residues. In germline, CDR1 is DFQATT, CDR2 SNEGSKA (reference sequence). CDR3 loop: CSVRGQSYEQYF.

This chain joins TRBV2 and TRBJ2-7; the TRBD1 assignment by TCRdb is unverifiable without DNA. In germline, CDR1 is SNHLY, CDR2 FYNNEI. The CDR3 consists of 14 residues. CDR3: CASIPGPSAYEQYF. Variable domain in full (rest from reference TRBV2 and TRBJ2-7): EPEVTQTPSHQVTQMGQEVILRCVPISNHLYFYWYRQILGQKVEFLVSFYNNEISEKSEIFDDQFSVERPDGSNFTLKIRSTKLEDSAMYFCASIPGPSAYEQYFGPGTRLTVT.

This chain links TRBV29-1 with TRBJ2-1; TCRdb returns TRBD2, unconfirmable since there is no DNA. Germline loops: CDR1 SQVTM, CDR2 ANQGSEA. The CDR3 loop spans 16 amino acids. CDR3 loop: CSVEDPAGGSYNEQFF.

The CDR3 here is CASSLDRGSYEQFF. The chain couples TRBV7-6 to TRBJ2-1; TCRdb's D call of TRBD1 is untestable without DNA. CDR1 is SGHVS and CDR2 is FNYEAQ in the germline V gene. The CDR3 is 14 residues long.

The J gene is TRBJ2-7, the V gene TRBV7-9; the TCRdb D gene call, TRBD1, has no DNA to confirm it. The CDR3 totals 14 residues. Germline CDR1 is SEHNR and CDR2 is FQNEAQ (reference sequence). CDR3 amino acids: CASSLGDRIYEQYF.

The J gene is TRBJ1-2, the V gene TRBV7-2; TCRdb's D call of TRBD1 is untestable without DNA. The germline gives CDR1 SGHTA, CDR2 FQGNSA. This CDR3 has 11 residues. The CDR3 is CATDRGDGYTF.

The genes are TRBV9 and TRBJ2-7; the TCRdb D gene call, TRBD2, has no DNA to confirm it. The CDR3 covers 12 residues. Germline CDR1 and CDR2: SGDLS and YYNGEE. CDR3: CASSGLGSEQYF.

The chain links TRBV29-1 to TRBJ2-1; the D call from TCRdb, TRBD1, cannot be confirmed without DNA. This CDR3 contains 16 residues. CDR1 is SQVTM and CDR2 is ANQGSEA in the germline V gene. The CDR3 loop reads CSVESEFGTGYNEQFF.

The genes are TRBV7-9 and TRBJ2-5; the TCRdb D gene call, TRBD1, has no DNA to confirm it. The CDR3 has 13 residues. Germline CDR1 SEHNR, CDR2 FQNEAQ (reference sequence). The CDR3 region is CASSPGSQETQYF.